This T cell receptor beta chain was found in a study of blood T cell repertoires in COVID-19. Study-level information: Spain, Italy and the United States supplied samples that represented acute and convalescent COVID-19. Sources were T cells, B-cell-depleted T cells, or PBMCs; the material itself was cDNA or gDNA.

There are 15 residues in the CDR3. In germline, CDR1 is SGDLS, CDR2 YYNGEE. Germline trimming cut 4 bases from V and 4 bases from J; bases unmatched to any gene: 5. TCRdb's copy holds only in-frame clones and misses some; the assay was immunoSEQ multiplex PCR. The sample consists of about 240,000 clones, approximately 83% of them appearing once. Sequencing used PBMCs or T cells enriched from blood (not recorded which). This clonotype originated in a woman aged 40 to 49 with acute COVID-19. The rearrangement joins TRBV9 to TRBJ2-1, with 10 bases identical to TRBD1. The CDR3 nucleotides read TGTGCCAGCAGCCCTCGGACAGGGGGGTACAATGAGCAGTTCTTC. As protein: CASSPRTGGYNEQFF.